This is a list of T cell receptor beta chains from one sample in a study of OX40 agonist ivuxolimab in advanced cancers. Produced via immunoSEQ multiplex PCR; TCRdb's table is partial and in-frame only. Counted here are 70,000 to 100,000 clones, approximately 90% occurring once; the ten biggest clones make up around 2%. Sequenced here: CD4+ or CD8+ T cells sorted from blood, sampled in a trial of the OX40 agonist ivuxolimab. The source is an adult with an advanced solid tumor such as melanoma, head and neck, liver or kidney cancer. The CDR3 runs from the conserved cysteine through the conserved F or W.

TRBV5-6,CASSLGPSPYNEQFF
TRBV21-1,CASSKGLTYSNQPQHF
TRBV11-2,CASSLGGSRSYEQYF
TRBV28,CASSPPQRGGQYF
TRBV7-2,CASSRGGSGANVLTF
TRBV11-2,CASSHPGNTIYF
TRBV2,CASSGTSGRGYEQYF
TRBV27,CASSLPNTDTQYF
TRBV11-2,CASSLTGGGYNEQFF
TRBV14,CASSLISGSGADTQYF
TRBV10-3,CAIGRTSNTEAFF
TRBV5-1,CASSLSRAYNEQFF
TRBV5-6,CASSLARRATGNTIYF
TRBV4-2,CASSPRSGREETQYF
TRBV5-1,CASSLVWGRGETQYF
TRBV7-7,CASSSDRRETQYF
TRBV4-1,CASSSTGASVWASGRKETQYF
TRBV7-9,CASSFGAGGTDYGYTF
TRBV10-3,CAIRGTANTEAFF
TRBV5-1,CASSPGGSGRTYNEQFF
TRBV10-2,CASSPGGGTEAFF
TRBV27,CASSLSGGGVGRTGELFF
TRBV6-1,CASRETANYGYTF
TRBV5-6,CASSLTGTASIYEQYF
TRBV2,CASRRDTSGANVLTF
TRBV5-8,CASSFPGLVSGELFF